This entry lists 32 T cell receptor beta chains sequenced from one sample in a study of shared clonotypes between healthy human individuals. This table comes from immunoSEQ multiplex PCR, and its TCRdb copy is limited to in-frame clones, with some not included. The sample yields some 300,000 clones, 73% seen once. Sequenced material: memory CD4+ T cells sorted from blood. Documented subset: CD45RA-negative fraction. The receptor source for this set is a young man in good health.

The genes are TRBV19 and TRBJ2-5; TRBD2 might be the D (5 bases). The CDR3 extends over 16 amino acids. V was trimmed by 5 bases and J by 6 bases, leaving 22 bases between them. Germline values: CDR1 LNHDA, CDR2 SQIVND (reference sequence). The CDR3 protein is CASSPISQAPGKTQYF. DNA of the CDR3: TGTGCCAGTAGTCCTATCTCCCAAGCCCCGGGGAAGACCCAGTACTTC.

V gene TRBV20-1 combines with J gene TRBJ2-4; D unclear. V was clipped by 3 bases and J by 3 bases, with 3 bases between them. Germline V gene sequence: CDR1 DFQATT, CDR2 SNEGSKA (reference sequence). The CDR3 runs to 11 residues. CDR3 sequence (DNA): TGCAGTGCTAGGAGCAAAAACATTCAGTACTTC. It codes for CSARSKNIQYF.

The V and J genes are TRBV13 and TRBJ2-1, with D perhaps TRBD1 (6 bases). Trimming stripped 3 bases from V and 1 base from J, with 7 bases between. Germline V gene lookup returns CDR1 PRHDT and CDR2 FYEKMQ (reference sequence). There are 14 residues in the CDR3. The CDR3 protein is CASSLDSSYNEQFF. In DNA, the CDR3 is TGTGCCAGCAGCTTGGACAGTTCCTACAATGAGCAGTTCTTC.

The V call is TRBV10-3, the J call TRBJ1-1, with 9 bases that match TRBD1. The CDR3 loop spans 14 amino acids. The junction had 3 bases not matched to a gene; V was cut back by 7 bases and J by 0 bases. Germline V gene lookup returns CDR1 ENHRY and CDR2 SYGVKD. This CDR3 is CAIKGQGLNTEAFF. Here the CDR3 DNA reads TGTGCCATCAAAGGACAGGGGCTGAACACTGAAGCTTTCTTT.

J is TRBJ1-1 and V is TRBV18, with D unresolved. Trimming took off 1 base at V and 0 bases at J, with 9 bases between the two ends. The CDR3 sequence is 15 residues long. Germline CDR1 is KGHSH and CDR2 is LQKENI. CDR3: CASSPRRLLNTEAFF. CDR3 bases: TGTGCCAGCTCACCACGCAGGCTTTTGAACACTGAAGCTTTCTTT.

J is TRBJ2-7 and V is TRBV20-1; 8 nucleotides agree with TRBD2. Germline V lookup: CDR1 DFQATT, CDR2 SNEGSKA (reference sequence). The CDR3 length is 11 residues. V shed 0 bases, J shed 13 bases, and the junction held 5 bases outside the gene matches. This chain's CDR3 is CSARDHSGIYF. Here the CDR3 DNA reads TGCAGTGCTAGAGACCATAGCGGGATATACTTC.

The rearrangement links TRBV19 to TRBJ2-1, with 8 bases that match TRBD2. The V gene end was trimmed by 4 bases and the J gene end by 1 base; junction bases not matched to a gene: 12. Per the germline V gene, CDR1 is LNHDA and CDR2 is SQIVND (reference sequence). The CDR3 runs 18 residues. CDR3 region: CASSTGRESSGSYNEQFF. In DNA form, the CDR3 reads TGTGCCAGTAGTACCGGGAGGGAATCTAGCGGTTCCTACAATGAGCAGTTCTTC.

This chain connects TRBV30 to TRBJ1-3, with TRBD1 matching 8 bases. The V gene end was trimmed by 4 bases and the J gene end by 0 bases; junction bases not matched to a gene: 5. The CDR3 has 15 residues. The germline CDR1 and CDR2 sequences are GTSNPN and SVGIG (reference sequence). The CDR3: CAWNNRGVSGNTIYF. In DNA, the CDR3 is TGTGCCTGGAATAACAGGGGGGTCTCTGGAAACACCATATATTTT.

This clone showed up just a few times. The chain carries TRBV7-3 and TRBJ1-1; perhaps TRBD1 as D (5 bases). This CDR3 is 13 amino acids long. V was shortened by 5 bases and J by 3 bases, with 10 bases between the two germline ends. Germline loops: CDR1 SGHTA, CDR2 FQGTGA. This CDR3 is CASSTDSYTEAFF. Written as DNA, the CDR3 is TGTGCCAGCAGCACTGACAGTTACACTGAAGCTTTCTTT.

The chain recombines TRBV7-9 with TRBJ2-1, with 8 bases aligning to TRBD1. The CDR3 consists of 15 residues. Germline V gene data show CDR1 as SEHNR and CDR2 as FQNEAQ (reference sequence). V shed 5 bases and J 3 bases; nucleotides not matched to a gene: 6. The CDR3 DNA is TGTGCCAGCAGCCCCGACGGGACAGGCTACAATGAGCAGTTCTTC. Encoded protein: CASSPDGTGYNEQFF.

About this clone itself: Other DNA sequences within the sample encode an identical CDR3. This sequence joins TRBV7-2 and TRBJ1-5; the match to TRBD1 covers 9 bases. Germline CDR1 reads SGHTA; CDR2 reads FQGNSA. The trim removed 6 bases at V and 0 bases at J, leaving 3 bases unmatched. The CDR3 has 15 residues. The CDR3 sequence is CASSRDRVSNQPQHF. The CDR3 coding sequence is TGTGCCAGCAGTAGGGACAGGGTTAGCAATCAGCCCCAGCATTTT.

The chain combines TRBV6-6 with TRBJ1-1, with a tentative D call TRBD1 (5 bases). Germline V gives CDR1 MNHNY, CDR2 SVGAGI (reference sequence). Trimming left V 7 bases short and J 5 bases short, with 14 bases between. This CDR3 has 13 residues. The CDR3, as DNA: TGTGCCAGCACCCAGGGAGGGCGGACTGAAGCTTTCTTT. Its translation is CASTQGGRTEAFF.

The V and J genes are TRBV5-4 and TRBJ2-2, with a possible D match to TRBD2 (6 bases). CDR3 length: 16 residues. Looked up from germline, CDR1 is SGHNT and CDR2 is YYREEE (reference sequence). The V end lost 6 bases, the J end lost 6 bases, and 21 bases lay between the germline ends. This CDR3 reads CASTAEGGIVAGELFF. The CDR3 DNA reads TGTGCCAGCACAGCCGAAGGCGGGATAGTTGCCGGGGAGCTGTTTTTT.

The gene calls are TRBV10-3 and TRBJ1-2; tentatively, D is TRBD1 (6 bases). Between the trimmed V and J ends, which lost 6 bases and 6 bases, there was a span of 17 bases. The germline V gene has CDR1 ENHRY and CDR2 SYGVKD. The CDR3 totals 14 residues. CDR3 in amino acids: CAIRKQGNWDGYTF. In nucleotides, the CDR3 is TGTGCCATCAGAAAACAGGGAAATTGGGATGGCTACACCTTC.

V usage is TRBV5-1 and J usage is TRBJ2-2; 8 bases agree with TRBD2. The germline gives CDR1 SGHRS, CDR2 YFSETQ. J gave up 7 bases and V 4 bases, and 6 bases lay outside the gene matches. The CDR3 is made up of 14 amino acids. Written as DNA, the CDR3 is TGCGCCAGCAGCCAGGGACTAGTCAACGGGGAGCTGTTTTTT. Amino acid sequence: CASSQGLVNGELFF.

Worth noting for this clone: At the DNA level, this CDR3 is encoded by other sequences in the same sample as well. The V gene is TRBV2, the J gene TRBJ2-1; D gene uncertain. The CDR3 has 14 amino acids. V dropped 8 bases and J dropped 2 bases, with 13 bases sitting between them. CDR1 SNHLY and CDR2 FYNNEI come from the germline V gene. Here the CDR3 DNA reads TGTGCCAGCTCCGCTGGCGTTCCCTACAATGAGCAGTTCTTC. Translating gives CASSAGVPYNEQFF.

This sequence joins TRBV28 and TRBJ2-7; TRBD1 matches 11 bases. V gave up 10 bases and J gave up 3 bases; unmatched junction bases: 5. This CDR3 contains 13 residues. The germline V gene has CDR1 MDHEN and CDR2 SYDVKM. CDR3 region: CATSGTGGYEQYF. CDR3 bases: TGTGCCACCTCTGGGACAGGGGGCTACGAGCAGTACTTC.

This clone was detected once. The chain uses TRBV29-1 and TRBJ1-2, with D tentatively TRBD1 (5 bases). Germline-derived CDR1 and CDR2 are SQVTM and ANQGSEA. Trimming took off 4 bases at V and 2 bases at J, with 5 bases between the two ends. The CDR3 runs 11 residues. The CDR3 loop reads CSVGGNYGYTF. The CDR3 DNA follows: TGCAGCGTTGGGGGGAACTATGGCTACACCTTC.

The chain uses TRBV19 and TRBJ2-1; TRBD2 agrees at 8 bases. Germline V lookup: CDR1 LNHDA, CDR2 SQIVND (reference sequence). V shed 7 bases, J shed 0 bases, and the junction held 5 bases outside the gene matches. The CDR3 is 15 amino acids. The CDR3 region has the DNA TGTGCCAGTAAGCGGGCGGGAGGCTCCTACAATGAGCAGTTCTTC. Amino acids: CASKRAGGSYNEQFF.

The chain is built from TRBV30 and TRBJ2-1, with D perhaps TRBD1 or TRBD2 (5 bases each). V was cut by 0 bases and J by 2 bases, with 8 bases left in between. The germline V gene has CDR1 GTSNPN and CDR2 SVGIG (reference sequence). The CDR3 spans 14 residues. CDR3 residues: CAWSVLGAYNEQFF. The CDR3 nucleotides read TGTGCCTGGAGTGTCCTGGGGGCCTACAATGAGCAGTTCTTC.

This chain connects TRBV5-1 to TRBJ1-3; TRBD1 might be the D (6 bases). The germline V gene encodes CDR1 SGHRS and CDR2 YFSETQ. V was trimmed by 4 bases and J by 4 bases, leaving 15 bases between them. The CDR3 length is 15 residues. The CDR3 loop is CASSKGTNPGNTIYF. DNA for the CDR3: TGCGCCAGCAGCAAAGGGACAAATCCCGGAAACACCATATATTTT.

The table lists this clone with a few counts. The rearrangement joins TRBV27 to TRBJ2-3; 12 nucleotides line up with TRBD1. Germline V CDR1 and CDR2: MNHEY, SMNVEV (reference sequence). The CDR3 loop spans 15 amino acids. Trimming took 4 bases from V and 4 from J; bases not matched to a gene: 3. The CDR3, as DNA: TGTGCCAGCAGTTGGGACAGGGGGCCGTCAGATACGCAGTATTTT. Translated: CASSWDRGPSDTQYF.

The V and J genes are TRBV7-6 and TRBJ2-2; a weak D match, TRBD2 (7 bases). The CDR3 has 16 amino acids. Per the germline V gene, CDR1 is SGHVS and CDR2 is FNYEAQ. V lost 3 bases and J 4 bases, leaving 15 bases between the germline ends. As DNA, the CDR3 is TGTGCCAGCAGCTTTCGGGGGGCGCCGATCACCGGGGAGCTGTTTTTT. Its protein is CASSFRGAPITGELFF. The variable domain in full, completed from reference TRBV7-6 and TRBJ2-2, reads GAGVSQSPRYKVTKRGQDVALRCDPISGHVSLYWYRQALGQGPEFLTYFNYEAQQDKSGLPNDRFSAERPEGSISTLTIQRTEQRDSAMYRCASSFRGAPITGELFFGEGSRLTVL.

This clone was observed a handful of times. The CDR3 reads CASRMAPNSNQPQHF. The CDR3 nucleotides read TGTGCCAGCAGAATGGCACCGAATAGCAATCAGCCCCAGCATTTT. The V call is TRBV28, the J call TRBJ1-5; D unclear. Trimming removed 6 bases from V and 0 bases from J, with 12 bases in between. This CDR3 is built from 15 residues. Looked up from germline, CDR1 is MDHEN and CDR2 is SYDVKM.

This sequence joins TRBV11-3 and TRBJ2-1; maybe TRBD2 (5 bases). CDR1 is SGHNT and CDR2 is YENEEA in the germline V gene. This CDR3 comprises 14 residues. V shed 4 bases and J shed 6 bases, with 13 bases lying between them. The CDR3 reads CASSYGLSGNEQFF. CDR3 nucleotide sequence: TGTGCCAGCAGCTATGGCCTCAGCGGCAATGAGCAGTTCTTC. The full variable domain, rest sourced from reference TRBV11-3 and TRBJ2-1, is EAGVVQSPRYKIIEKKQPVAFWCNPISGHNTLYWYLQNLGQGPELLIRYENEEAVDDSQLPKDRFSAERLKGVDSTLKIQPAELGDSAVYLCASSYGLSGNEQFFGPGTRLTVL.

The CDR3 region is CASSRGGQQFF. The CDR3 region has the DNA TGTGCCAGCTCACGGGGAGGACAGCAGTTCTTC. V and J are TRBV18 and TRBJ2-1; D perhaps matches TRBD2 (6 bases). Germline V gene sequence: CDR1 KGHSH, CDR2 LQKENI. The CDR3 is made up of 11 amino acids. V was clipped by 4 bases and J by 11 bases, with 9 bases between them.

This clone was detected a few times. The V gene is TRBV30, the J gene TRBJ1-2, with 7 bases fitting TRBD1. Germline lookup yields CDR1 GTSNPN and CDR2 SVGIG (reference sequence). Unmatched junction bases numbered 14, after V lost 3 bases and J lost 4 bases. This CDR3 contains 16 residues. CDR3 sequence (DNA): TGTGCCTGGAGGACCCAACCGGGACAGATTACCTATGGCTACACCTTC. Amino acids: CAWRTQPGQITYGYTF.

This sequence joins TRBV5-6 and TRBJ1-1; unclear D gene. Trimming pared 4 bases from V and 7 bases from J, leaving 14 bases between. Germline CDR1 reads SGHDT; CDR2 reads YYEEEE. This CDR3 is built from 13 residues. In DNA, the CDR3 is TGTGCCAGCAGCCTGCCCGTTGGGCTTGAAGCTTTCTTT. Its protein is CASSLPVGLEAFF.

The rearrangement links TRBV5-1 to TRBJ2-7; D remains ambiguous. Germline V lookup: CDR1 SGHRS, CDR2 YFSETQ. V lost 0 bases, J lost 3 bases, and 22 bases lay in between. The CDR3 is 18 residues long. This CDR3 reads CASSLALMLGQRNYEQYF. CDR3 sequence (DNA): TGCGCCAGCAGCTTGGCCCTGATGCTCGGCCAAAGAAACTACGAGCAGTACTTC.

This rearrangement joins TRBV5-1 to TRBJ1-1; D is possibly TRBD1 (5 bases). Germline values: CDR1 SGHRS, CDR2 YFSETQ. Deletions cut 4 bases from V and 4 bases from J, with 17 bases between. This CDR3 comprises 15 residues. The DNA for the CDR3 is TGCGCCAGCAGCACCTCACAGGTTGGGGCCACTGAAGCTTTCTTT. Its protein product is CASSTSQVGATEAFF.

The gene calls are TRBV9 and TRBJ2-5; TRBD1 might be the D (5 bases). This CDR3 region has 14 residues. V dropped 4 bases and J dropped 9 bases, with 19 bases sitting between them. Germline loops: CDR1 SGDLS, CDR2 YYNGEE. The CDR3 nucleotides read TGTGCCAGCAGCCCACACCCGGACAATGCGGCCCAGTACTTC. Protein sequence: CASSPHPDNAAQYF.

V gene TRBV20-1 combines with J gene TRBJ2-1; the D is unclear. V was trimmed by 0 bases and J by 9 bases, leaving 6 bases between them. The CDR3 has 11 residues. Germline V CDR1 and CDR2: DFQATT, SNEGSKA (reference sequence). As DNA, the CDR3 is TGCAGTGCTAGAGAAAAGAGTGAGCAGTTCTTC. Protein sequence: CSAREKSEQFF.